One and the same sample provided the 29 T cell receptor beta chains below, sequenced in a study of vaccination effects on CD4 cells after COVID-19. Profiled with immunoSEQ multiplex PCR; TCRdb holds only in-frame clones, not every one. This table holds more than 50,000 clones, 76% found once. Before sequencing, viral peptide pools were used by the ViraFEST assay to expand antigen-specific CD4+ T cells. Culturing for roughly 9 days preceded CD4+ T cell isolation. Participants got two doses of BNT162b2 or mRNA-1273 vaccine. Antigen specificity for these receptors is unknown. The sample consisted of CD4+ T cells from PBMCs cultured with HCoV-OC43 spike peptides, taken after COVID-19 vaccination. Subset denoted: HCoV-OC43 spike overlapping peptide pool stimulation. All receptors come from a human donor who received a COVID-19 vaccine.

The chain couples TRBV12-3 or TRBV12-4 to TRBJ2-4; D uncertain. Trimming took 6 bases from V and 4 from J, leaving 4 bases between them. The CDR3 spans 11 residues. The CDR3 DNA reads TGTGCCAGCAGCCTAAAAAACATTCAGTACTTC. Protein: CASSLKNIQYF.

This clone has only a few counts. This chain links TRBV3-1 (or the pseudogene TRBV3-2) with TRBJ1-6; D call uncertain. The germline V gene encodes CDR1 LGHDT and CDR2 YNNKEL (reference sequence). Trimming left V 0 bases short and J 8 bases short, with 8 bases between. The CDR3 extends over 14 amino acids. The CDR3 nucleotides are TGTGCCAGCAGCCAAGATAGTGGAGATTCACCCCTCCACTTT. As protein: CASSQDSGDSPLHF.

This clone was observed a handful of times. This chain links TRBV7-8 with TRBJ1-4, with a tentative D call TRBD1 (6 bases). Germline V gives CDR1 SGHVS, CDR2 FQNEAQ. Trimming left V 1 base short and J 0 bases short, with 9 bases between. This CDR3 spans 16 amino acids. The CDR3 DNA is TGTGCCAGCAGCTTAGTCAGGGGTGCAACTAATGAAAAACTGTTTTTT. It encodes CASSLVRGATNEKLFF.

The chain joins TRBV2 to TRBJ2-5, with 8 bases aligning to TRBD2. The CDR3 is made up of 18 amino acids. Unmatched junction bases numbered 18, after V lost 7 bases and J lost 2 bases. Germline V gives CDR1 SNHLY, CDR2 FYNNEI. The CDR3 reads CASTRRQAIAGKQETQYF. In DNA, the CDR3 is TGTGCCAGCACCAGGAGACAGGCGATAGCGGGGAAACAAGAGACCCAGTACTTC.

This chain joins TRBV5-1 and TRBJ1-1; D might be TRBD1 (5 bases). The CDR3 totals 15 residues. V gave up 2 bases and J gave up 6 bases, with 17 bases separating them. Looked up from germline, CDR1 is SGHRS and CDR2 is YFSETQ. The DNA for the CDR3 is TGCGCCAGCAGCTTAAATGATATAGGGGTACCTGAAGCTTTCTTT. Its translation: CASSLNDIGVPEAFF.

The chain combines TRBV6-5 with TRBJ1-2; D is undetermined. Germline V gives CDR1 MNHEY, CDR2 SVGAGI. CDR3 length: 14 residues. Trimming took off 2 bases at V and 6 bases at J, with 13 bases between the two ends. CDR3 in DNA: TGTGCCAGCAGTTACGAGGCGGGCCTTAATGGCTACACCTTC. Protein sequence: CASSYEAGLNGYTF.

The V gene is TRBV19, the J gene TRBJ2-7, with D unclear. This CDR3 has 16 amino acids. Germline V gene lookup returns CDR1 LNHDA and CDR2 SQIVND (reference sequence). The V end lost 2 bases, the J end lost 2 bases, and 16 bases lay between the germline ends. The CDR3 here is CASSIIRHRWAYEQYV. The CDR3 DNA follows: TGTGCCAGTAGTATAATCAGGCACCGGTGGGCCTACGAGCAGTACGTC.

The V call is TRBV5-4, the J call TRBJ1-1, with D tentatively TRBD1 (5 bases). The CDR3 runs to 14 residues. Between the trimmed V and J ends, which lost 5 bases and 7 bases, there was a span of 18 bases. Per the germline V gene, CDR1 is SGHNT and CDR2 is YYREEE (reference sequence). CDR3 coding DNA: TGTGCCAGCAGTTCGGCTCTCCGGGACGGTGAAGCTTTCTTT. This gives the protein CASSSALRDGEAFF.

J is TRBJ2-5 and V is TRBV5-4; 8 bases line up with TRBD1. Germline CDR1 SGHNT, CDR2 YYREEE (reference sequence). V trimming: 4 bases; J trimming: 1 base; junction bases outside the gene matches: 3. The CDR3 spans 14 residues. The CDR3 protein is CASSGTGPQETQYF. The CDR3 region has the DNA TGTGCCAGCAGCGGGACAGGACCCCAAGAGACCCAGTACTTC.

For the CDR3, the DNA is TGTGCCAGCTCACAGACAGGGGCCACTGAAGCTTTCTTT. As protein: CASSQTGATEAFF. The J gene is TRBJ1-1, the V gene TRBV18; 8 bases agree with TRBD1. CDR1 and CDR2 from the germline V gene are KGHSH and LQKENI. V trimming: 4 bases; J trimming: 4 bases; junction bases outside the gene matches: 2. The CDR3 is 13 residues long.

The genes are TRBV29-1 and TRBJ1-4, with D uncertain. The V and J ends lost 7 bases and 5 bases respectively, with 17 bases between them. The CDR3 extends over 14 amino acids. From germline, CDR1 is SQVTM and CDR2 ANQGSEA. The CDR3 DNA reads TGCAGCGCCCTAGGAGGGATGGGGAATGAAAAACTGTTTTTT. Amino acid sequence: CSALGGMGNEKLFF.

This chain uses TRBV18 with TRBJ1-3, with D hard to call. V was cut by 0 bases and J by 0 bases, with 6 bases left in between. From germline, CDR1 is KGHSH and CDR2 LQKENI. This CDR3 is 15 amino acids long. CDR3 residues: CASSPPSHSGNTIYF. For the CDR3, the DNA is TGTGCCAGCTCACCACCCTCCCACTCTGGAAACACCATATATTTT.

The sample holds one count of this clone. The rearrangement joins TRBV24-1 to TRBJ2-3; weak D call: TRBD1 (5 bases). Trimming stripped 0 bases from V and 0 bases from J, with 9 bases between. The CDR3 has 16 residues. Germline loops: CDR1 KGHDR, CDR2 SFDVKD. This CDR3 is CATSDLGDRSTDTQYF. The CDR3, as DNA: TGTGCCACCAGTGATTTGGGCGACAGAAGCACAGATACGCAGTATTTT.

The chain couples TRBV18 to TRBJ2-5; the match to TRBD1 covers 10 bases. Unmatched junction bases numbered 8, after V lost 3 bases and J lost 4 bases. CDR3 length: 16 residues. Germline V gene data show CDR1 as KGHSH and CDR2 as LQKENI. The CDR3 DNA follows: TGTGCCAGCTCACCCGACTCCGGGACAGGGGTAGAGACCCAGTACTTC. Protein product: CASSPDSGTGVETQYF.

The V and J genes are TRBV6-2 or TRBV6-3 and TRBJ2-7; no clear D. Germline V gene sequence: CDR1 MNHEY, CDR2 SVGEGT. Trimming left V 2 bases short and J 1 base short, with 6 bases between. This CDR3 comprises 13 residues. CDR3: CASSYAESYEQYV. CDR3 bases: TGTGCCAGCAGTTACGCGGAATCCTACGAGCAGTACGTC.

The chain has TRBV9 and TRBJ2-2; 10 bases agree with TRBD2. J was trimmed by 6 bases and V by 2 bases; bases with no gene match: 4. The CDR3 extends over 15 amino acids. Germline V CDR1 and CDR2: SGDLS, YYNGEE. CDR3 loop: CASSVASGGSGELFF. CDR3 coding DNA: TGTGCCAGCAGCGTGGCTAGCGGGGGCTCCGGGGAGCTGTTTTTT.

The CDR3 protein is CASSERAGEYEQYV. CDR3 DNA sequence: TGTGCCAGCAGTGAACGGGCGGGGGAATACGAGCAGTACGTC. This sequence joins TRBV6-1 and TRBJ2-7, with 7 bases fitting TRBD2. The germline V gene has CDR1 MNHNS and CDR2 SASEGT. V lost 2 bases, J lost 4 bases, and 5 bases stayed unmatched. The CDR3 has 14 amino acids.

J is TRBJ2-3 and V is TRBV4-2, with 10 bases matching TRBD1. The length of the CDR3 is 16 residues. The V gene's germline CDR1 is LGHNA and CDR2 YNFKEQ. Trimming removed 0 bases from V and 7 bases from J; junction bases left unmatched: 7. Written as DNA, the CDR3 is TGTGCCAGCAGCCAAGATGGAGGGACAGGGGCAAATACGCAGTATTTT. This sequence encodes CASSQDGGTGANTQYF.

The chain is built from TRBV4-1 and TRBJ1-1; D not resolved. The ends were cut back, 3 bases at V and 1 base at J, with 9 bases in the middle. Looked up from germline, CDR1 is MGHRA and CDR2 is YSYEKL. This CDR3 contains 14 residues. Written as DNA, the CDR3 is TGCGCCAGCAGCCAGGCTTCAGCGAACACTGAAGCTTTCTTT. Translating it yields CASSQASANTEAFF.

CDR3 region: CATSDMGGGDQETQYF. The DNA of the CDR3 is TGTGCCACCAGTGATATGGGCGGGGGGGATCAAGAGACCCAGTACTTC. The chain couples TRBV24-1 to TRBJ2-5, with 9 positions matching TRBD2. V was pared by 3 bases and J by 2 bases, with 6 bases of the junction left unmatched. The CDR3 totals 16 residues. The V gene's germline CDR1 is KGHDR and CDR2 SFDVKD.

This chain links TRBV3-1 (or the pseudogene TRBV3-2) with TRBJ2-5, with D hard to call. The CDR3 spans 13 residues. Trimming left V 1 base short and J 7 bases short, with 10 bases between. Looked up from germline, CDR1 is LGHDT and CDR2 is YNNKEL (reference sequence). CDR3 sequence: CASSQGGGWTQYF. The CDR3 DNA reads TGTGCCAGCAGCCAAGGAGGTGGGTGGACCCAGTACTTC.

The CDR3 coding sequence is TGCACCAGCAGCCAAGAAATGGTGACGACGGGGGGGCCGGTCGATACGCAGTATTTT. It encodes CTSSQEMVTTGGPVDTQYF. This chain uses TRBV1 with TRBJ2-3; TRBD2 is taken as the D call from the table, unchecked against the DNA. TRBV1 is marked as a pseudogene. The CDR3 is 19 residues long.

The chain employs TRBV11-2 and TRBJ1-6; 10 positions match TRBD1. The V and J ends lost 8 bases and 8 bases, in that order; junction bases with no gene match: 9. Looked up from germline, CDR1 is SGHAT and CDR2 is FQNNGV. The CDR3 extends over 15 amino acids. CDR3 nucleotide sequence: TGTGCCAGCTCATCCTGGGACAGGGGTGATTCACCCCTCCACTTT. Translation gives CASSSWDRGDSPLHF.

V is TRBV7-2 and J is TRBJ2-2, with D possibly being TRBD1 (5 bases). V dropped 5 bases and J dropped 0 bases, with 13 bases sitting between them. The CDR3 is 16 amino acids. The germline V gene encodes CDR1 SGHTA and CDR2 FQGNSA. CDR3 nucleotide sequence: TGTGCCAGCAGCCCGCCAGGGTTCGCGAACACCGGGGAGCTGTTTTTT. Translating it yields CASSPPGFANTGELFF.

The chain has TRBV2 and TRBJ1-5, with unresolved D. V lost 2 bases to trimming and J lost 4 bases, with 9 bases between them. The germline gives CDR1 SNHLY, CDR2 FYNNEI. The CDR3 length is 14 residues. As DNA, the CDR3 is TGTGCCAGCAGTGAACTGAGTTATAATCAGCCCCAGCATTTT. It encodes CASSELSYNQPQHF.

This sequence joins TRBV2 and TRBJ1-2; 8 bases match TRBD1. The V and J ends lost 4 bases and 5 bases, in that order; junction bases with no gene match: 6. This CDR3 is 14 amino acids long. Germline lookup yields CDR1 SNHLY and CDR2 FYNNEI. The CDR3 reads CASSGQGLGYGYTF. The DNA of the CDR3 is TGTGCCAGCAGTGGACAGGGGCTAGGGTATGGCTACACCTTC.

The V and J genes are TRBV19 and TRBJ2-2; D is ambiguous. The V gene lost 5 bases and the J gene lost 4 bases, with 2 bases spanning the gap. The CDR3 has 11 amino acids. In germline, CDR1 is LNHDA, CDR2 SQIVND (reference sequence). The DNA of the CDR3 is TGTGCCAGTAGTCTCACCGGGGAGCTGTTTTTT. Its translation is CASSLTGELFF. The complete variable domain, with remaining parts taken from reference TRBV19 and TRBJ2-2, reads DGGITQSPKYLFRKEGQNVTLSCEQNLNHDAMYWYRQDPGQGLRLIYYSQIVNDFQKGDIAEGYSVSREKKESFPLTVTSAQKNPTAFYLCASSLTGELFFGEGSRLTVL.

The chain couples TRBV7-3 to TRBJ2-2; D is unclear. Germline V lookup: CDR1 SGHTA, CDR2 FQGTGA. The V end was cut by 1 base, the J end by 6 bases, with 6 bases between. CDR3 length equals 13 residues. CDR3 in amino acids: CASSLNSAGELFF. The CDR3 nucleotides read TGTGCCAGCAGCTTAAACTCCGCCGGGGAGCTGTTTTTT.

This chain connects TRBV7-3 to TRBJ2-3; D ambiguous. Germline CDR1 is SGHTA and CDR2 is FQGTGA. This CDR3 has 14 residues. Trimming cost V 1 base and J 4 bases, with 9 bases left between them. In DNA form, the CDR3 reads TGTGCCAGCAGCTTAAAAGGGTCCCCAGATACGCAGTATTTT. It specifies CASSLKGSPDTQYF.